This TCR beta chain was recovered during a study of blood T cell repertoires in COVID-19. Repertoires were generated with immunoSEQ multiplex PCR, while TCRdb's copy carries only in-frame clones and drops some. The table includes a few hundred thousand clones, approximately 83% detected once. The clonotype originates from a woman aged 25 to 45 who had recovered from COVID-19. Sequenced material: PBMCs or T cells enriched from blood (not recorded which).

The CDR3 DNA reads TGCGCCAGCAGTCAATCGAAGCCCCTAGCGGGAATCTACGAGCAGTACTTC. It codes for CASSQSKPLAGIYEQYF. The chain joins TRBV23-1 to TRBJ2-7; 9 nucleotides match TRBD2. TRBV23-1 is filed as an ORF, its function uncertain. With V trimmed by 0 bases and J by 3 bases, 9 bases remained unmatched. The CDR3 has 17 amino acids.